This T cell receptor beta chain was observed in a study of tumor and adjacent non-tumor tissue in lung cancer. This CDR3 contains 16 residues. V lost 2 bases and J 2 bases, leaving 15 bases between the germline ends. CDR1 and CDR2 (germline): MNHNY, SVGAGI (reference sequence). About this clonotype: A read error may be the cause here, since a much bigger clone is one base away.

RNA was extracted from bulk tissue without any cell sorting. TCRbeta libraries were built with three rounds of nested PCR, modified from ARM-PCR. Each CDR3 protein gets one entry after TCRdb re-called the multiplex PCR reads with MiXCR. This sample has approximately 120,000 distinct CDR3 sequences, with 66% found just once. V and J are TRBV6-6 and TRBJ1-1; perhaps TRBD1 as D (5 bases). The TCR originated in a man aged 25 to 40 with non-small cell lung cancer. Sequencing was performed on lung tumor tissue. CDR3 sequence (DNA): TGTGCCAGCAGTTACGGGCGGACATGTGGAAACACTGAAGCTTTCTTT. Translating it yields CASSYGRTCGNTEAFF.